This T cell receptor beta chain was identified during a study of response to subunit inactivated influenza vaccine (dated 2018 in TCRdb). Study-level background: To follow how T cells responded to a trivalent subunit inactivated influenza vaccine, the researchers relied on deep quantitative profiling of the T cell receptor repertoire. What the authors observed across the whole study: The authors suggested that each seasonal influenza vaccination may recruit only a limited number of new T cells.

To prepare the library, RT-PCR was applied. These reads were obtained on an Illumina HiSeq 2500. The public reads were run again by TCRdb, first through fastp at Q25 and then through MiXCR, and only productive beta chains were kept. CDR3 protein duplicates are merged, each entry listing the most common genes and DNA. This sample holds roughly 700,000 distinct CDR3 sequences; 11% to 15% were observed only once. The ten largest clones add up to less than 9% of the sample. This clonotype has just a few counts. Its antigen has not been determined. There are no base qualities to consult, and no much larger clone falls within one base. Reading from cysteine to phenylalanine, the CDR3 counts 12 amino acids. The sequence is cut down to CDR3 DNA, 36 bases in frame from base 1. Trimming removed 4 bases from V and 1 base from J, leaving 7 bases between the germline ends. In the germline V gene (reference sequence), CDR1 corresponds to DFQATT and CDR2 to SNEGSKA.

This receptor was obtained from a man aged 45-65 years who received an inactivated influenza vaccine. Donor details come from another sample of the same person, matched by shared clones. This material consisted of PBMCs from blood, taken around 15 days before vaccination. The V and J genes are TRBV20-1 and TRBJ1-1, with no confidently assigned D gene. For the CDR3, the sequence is CSATTPNTEAFF. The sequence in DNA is TGCAGTGCTACGACACCGAACACTGAAGCTTTCTTT.